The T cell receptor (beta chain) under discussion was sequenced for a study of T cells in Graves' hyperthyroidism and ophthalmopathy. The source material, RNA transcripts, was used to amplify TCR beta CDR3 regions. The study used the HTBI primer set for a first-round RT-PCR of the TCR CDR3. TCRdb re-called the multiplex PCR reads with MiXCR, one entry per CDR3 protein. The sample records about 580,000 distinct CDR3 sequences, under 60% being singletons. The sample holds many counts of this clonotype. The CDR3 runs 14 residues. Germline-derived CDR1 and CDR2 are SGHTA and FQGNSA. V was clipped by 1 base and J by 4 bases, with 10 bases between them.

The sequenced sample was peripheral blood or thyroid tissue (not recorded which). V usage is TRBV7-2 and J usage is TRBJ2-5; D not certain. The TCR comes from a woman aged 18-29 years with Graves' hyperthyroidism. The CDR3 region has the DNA TGTGCCAGCAGCTTAGAGAGCAGCACAGAGACCCAGTACTTC. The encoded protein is CASSLESSTETQYF.